This T cell receptor (beta chain) was recovered during a study of cytomegalovirus exposure and HLA in healthy donors. PCR amplification relied on 60 Vbeta primers (plus 13 Jbeta primers). Some clones are missing from TCRdb's copy, which holds only in-frame ones; the method was immunoSEQ multiplex PCR. The sample yields about 210,000 clones, 82% seen once. Study results and limitations: As immune exposure information, only CMV serostatus was available. Investigators reported some 150 TCR beta chains as tied to cytomegalovirus.

V trimming: 0 bases; J trimming: 5 bases; junction bases outside the gene matches: 10. Germline V gives CDR1 SGDLS, CDR2 YYNGEE. This CDR3 has 16 amino acids. For this clone: Its antigen is currently unknown.

Material for sequencing was PBMCs. V and J are TRBV9 and TRBJ2-5; 7 positions match TRBD2. The clonotype was recovered from a man in his forties in good health and CMV-seropositive. CDR3 sequence (DNA): TGTGCCAGCAGCGTAGCTACCGGGAGTAGCGGGGAGACCCAGTACTTC. It yields the protein CASSVATGSSGETQYF.